The 27 T cell receptor beta chains below all came from one sample that was sequenced in a study of identical twins. MiXCR, run by TCRdb on the 5' RACE reads, gives a single entry per CDR3 protein. The top ten clones hold less than 0.35% of a sample with 1.5 million to 2 million distinct CDR3 sequences, more than 30% of them seen once. The specimen was cord blood. The receptors were gathered from a newborn girl in good health.

The CDR3 nucleotides are TGCAGTGCCCCACGGACTAGCGCAAGCTCCTACAATGAGCAGTTCTTC. The encoded protein is CSAPRTSASSYNEQFF. The J gene is TRBJ2-1, the V gene TRBV20-1, with 9 bases fitting TRBD2. The J segment lost 0 bases and the V segment lost 6 bases, leaving 9 bases of the junction unmatched. Germline V CDR1 and CDR2: DFQATT, SNEGSKA (reference sequence). The CDR3 contains 16 residues.

The chain carries TRBV3-1 and TRBJ2-3, with 11 positions matching TRBD2. Germline assignment: CDR1 LGHDT and CDR2 YNNKEL (reference sequence). J gave up 7 bases and V 5 bases, and 8 bases lay outside the gene matches. The CDR3 extends over 15 amino acids. The CDR3 DNA follows: TGTGCCAGCAGCTCGATTAGCGGGAGGGCATATACGCAGTATTTT. Translated: CASSSISGRAYTQYF.

About this clonotype itself: Its ends do not fully match the called genes, so a read error is possible. This chain links TRBV27 with TRBJ1-6, with 9 bases lining up with TRBD1. The CDR3 runs to 16 residues. Looked up from germline, CDR1 is MNHEY and CDR2 is SMNVEV (reference sequence). The CDR3 sequence: CASSLTPSTGGSPPHF. CDR3 in DNA: TGTGCCAGCAGTTTAACCCCGTCGACAGGGGGTTCACCCCCCCACTTT.

This clonotype was seen a few times. The V and J genes are TRBV4-2 and TRBJ2-1; TRBD2 matches 8 bases. Germline V gives CDR1 LGHNA, CDR2 YNFKEQ. The J segment lost 0 bases and the V segment lost 2 bases, leaving 12 bases of the junction unmatched. This CDR3 spans 19 amino acids. CDR3 region: CASSQTPSLLADSYNEQFF. For the CDR3, the DNA is TGTGCCAGCAGCCAAACCCCCTCCCTACTAGCGGACTCCTACAATGAGCAGTTCTTC.

V usage is TRBV15 and J usage is TRBJ1-5; 7 positions match TRBD1. The CDR3 is 12 amino acids. With V trimmed by 9 bases and J by 3 bases, 2 bases remained unmatched. Germline V gene lookup returns CDR1 LNHNV and CDR2 YYDKDF (reference sequence). The CDR3 DNA follows: TGTGCCACGACAGGGACCAATCAGCCCCAGCATTTT. This sequence encodes CATTGTNQPQHF.

This clonotype came up many times. V gene TRBV10-3 combines with J gene TRBJ2-7; D is possibly TRBD1 (6 bases). The CDR3 contains 12 residues. V dropped 5 bases and J dropped 3 bases, with 8 bases sitting between them. CDR1 ENHRY and CDR2 SYGVKD come from the germline V gene. The chain's CDR3 is CAISRDNYEQYF. For the CDR3, the DNA is TGTGCCATCAGTCGGGACAACTACGAGCAGTACTTC.

This clonotype has just one count. The gene calls are TRBV12-3 or TRBV12-4 and TRBJ2-5; 10 bases match TRBD2. The ends lost 7 bases at V and 5 bases at J; junction bases unmatched: 4. The CDR3 has 13 amino acids. The CDR3 region is CASKSGRDETQYF. The CDR3 nucleotides are TGTGCCAGCAAAAGCGGGAGGGATGAGACCCAGTACTTC.

The chain has TRBV20-1 and TRBJ2-7; 9 nucleotides agree with TRBD2. The V and J ends lost 2 bases and 7 bases, in that order; junction bases with no gene match: 15. The CDR3 covers 16 residues. CDR1 and CDR2 (germline): DFQATT, SNEGSKA (reference sequence). CDR3 loop: CSARFRGRAPYNEQYF. As DNA, the CDR3 is TGCAGTGCTAGATTCCGCGGGAGGGCCCCCTACAATGAGCAGTACTTC.

This clonotype showed up just a few times. V and J are TRBV7-2 and TRBJ1-6; D may be TRBD1 (6 bases). The germline V gene has CDR1 SGHTA and CDR2 FQGNSA. Trimming took 3 bases from V and 8 from J, leaving 14 bases between them. This CDR3 is built from 15 residues. CDR3 DNA sequence: TGTGCCAGCAGCTTTAAGGGGGTAGGCGATTCACCCCTCCACTTT. Translating it yields CASSFKGVGDSPLHF. Combining the CDR3 with reference TRBV7-2 and TRBJ1-6 gives the whole variable domain GAGVSQSPSNKVTEKGKDVELRCDPISGHTALYWYRQSLGQGLEFLIYFQGNSAPDKSGLPSDRFSAERTGGSVSTLTIQRTQQEDSAVYLCASSFKGVGDSPLHFGNGTRLTVT.

V is TRBV5-1 and J is TRBJ1-4; D is perhaps TRBD1 (6 bases). The CDR3 consists of 12 residues. In germline, CDR1 is SGHRS, CDR2 YFSETQ. The V end lost 1 base, the J end lost 11 bases, and 9 bases lay between the germline ends. CDR3 loop: CASSLQGGKLFF. The CDR3 DNA sequence: TGCGCCAGCAGCTTGCAAGGGGGGAAACTGTTTTTT.

The chain recombines TRBV15 with TRBJ1-5, with unresolved D. Between the trimmed V and J ends, which lost 3 bases and 7 bases, there was a span of 7 bases. Germline V gene sequence: CDR1 LNHNV, CDR2 YYDKDF (reference sequence). The CDR3 is made up of 12 amino acids. CDR3 in DNA: TGTGCCACCAGCAGCCGCCACCAGCCCCAGCATTTT. Its protein product is CATSSRHQPQHF.

The genes are TRBV12-3 or TRBV12-4 and TRBJ2-2; D tentatively fits TRBD1 or TRBD2 (5 bases each). This CDR3 has 15 amino acids. V lost 5 bases and J 2 bases, leaving 12 bases between the germline ends. In nucleotides, the CDR3 is TGTGCCAGCAGTACCGGGACGCTTAACACCGGGGAGCTGTTTTTT. Its translation: CASSTGTLNTGELFF.

The chain uses TRBV6-2 or TRBV6-3 and TRBJ2-7; 15 bases match TRBD2. J gave up 7 bases and V 6 bases, and 4 bases lay outside the gene matches. Germline V gene sequence: CDR1 MNHEY, CDR2 SVGEGT. This CDR3 has 14 amino acids. CDR3 sequence (DNA): TGTGCCAGCAGCATTGGACTAGCGGGAGGGGAGCAGTACTTC. Residues: CASSIGLAGGEQYF.

The gene calls are TRBV6-1 and TRBJ2-3; 15 bases map to TRBD2. Germline CDR1 is MNHNS and CDR2 is SASEGT. With 5 bases clipped from V and 5 bases from J, the junction kept 8 bases outside the gene matches. This CDR3 has 17 residues. The chain's CDR3 is CASSPGLAGGRVDTQYF. The CDR3 DNA reads as TGTGCCAGCAGTCCTGGACTAGCGGGGGGGCGGGTAGATACGCAGTATTTT.

This sequence joins TRBV3-1 and TRBJ2-1; D possibly corresponds to TRBD2 (5 bases). The J call is in doubt because the DNA end fits TRBJ2-7 better. Germline V gene sequence: CDR1 LGHDT, CDR2 YNNKEL (reference sequence). This CDR3 region has 13 residues. This CDR3 reads CASSPELGNEQYF. The CDR3 DNA reads as TGTGCCAGCAGCCCCGAACTAGGCAATGAGCAGTACTTC.

V usage is TRBV9 and J usage is TRBJ2-3; 15 positions agree with TRBD2. Germline V CDR1 and CDR2: SGDLS, YYNGEE. J was trimmed by 2 bases and V by 4 bases; bases with no gene match: 2. There are 16 residues in the CDR3. CDR3 sequence reads: CASSWTSGGVTDTQYF. CDR3 in DNA: TGTGCCAGCAGCTGGACTAGCGGGGGGGTCACAGATACGCAGTATTTT.

V and J are TRBV13 and TRBJ1-6; 8 bases line up with TRBD1. Per the germline V gene, CDR1 is PRHDT and CDR2 is FYEKMQ (reference sequence). The CDR3 is 18 residues long. V lost 4 bases and J lost 4; bases outside the gene matches: 12. DNA of the CDR3: TGTGCCAGCAGCTCGACAGGGGCGGCGGTCTATTATAATTCACCCCTCCACTTT. As protein: CASSSTGAAVYYNSPLHF.

The chain uses TRBV27 and TRBJ2-7; 9 bases line up with TRBD2. V was pared by 2 bases and J by 0 bases, with 5 bases of the junction left unmatched. The CDR3 length is 16 residues. The germline gives CDR1 MNHEY, CDR2 SMNVEV (reference sequence). The CDR3 nucleotides read TGTGCCAGCAGTTTAAGGGCACTAGCGGGCTCCTACGAGCAGTACTTC. Its translation: CASSLRALAGSYEQYF.

The chain combines TRBV25-1 with TRBJ1-1, with no clear D. Looked up from germline, CDR1 is MGHDK and CDR2 is SYGVNS. V lost 3 bases and J lost 6, with 14 bases in between. This CDR3 comprises 14 residues. CDR3: CASSEKAAKAEAFF. The CDR3 DNA is TGTGCCAGCAGTGAGAAGGCTGCGAAGGCTGAAGCTTTCTTT.

This clonotype has more than one count but fewer than ten. The chain carries TRBV28 and TRBJ2-1, with D perhaps assigned TRBD1 or TRBD2 (5 bases each). This CDR3 is built from 17 residues. The V end lost 5 bases, the J end lost 6 bases, and 23 bases lay between the germline ends. Germline V gives CDR1 MDHEN, CDR2 SYDVKM. The CDR3 region has the DNA TGTGCCAGCAGTCCATGGGGCGGGCTCCCCGAGGGCAATGAGCAGTTCTTC. Translating gives CASSPWGGLPEGNEQFF.

V and J are TRBV10-2 and TRBJ2-7; unclear D gene. The V end was cut by 6 bases, the J end by 4 bases, with 10 bases between. The CDR3 totals 12 residues. Germline CDR1 and CDR2: WSHSY and SAAADI. The CDR3, as DNA: TGCGCCAGCAGAGGGATTCAGTACGAGCAGTACTTC. Its protein is CASRGIQYEQYF.

J is TRBJ1-6 and V is TRBV10-3; 8 bases are a match to TRBD1. Germline loops: CDR1 ENHRY, CDR2 SYGVKD. This CDR3 has 13 amino acids. Trimming at V came to 10 bases and at J to 6 bases, leaving 5 bases not matched to a gene. CDR3 bases: TGTGCCACGACAGGGGAAATTAATTCACCCCTCCACTTT. It yields the protein CATTGEINSPLHF.

The V gene is TRBV2, the J gene TRBJ2-4; D is possibly TRBD1 or TRBD2 (6 bases each). The CDR3 consists of 16 residues. V lost 4 bases, J lost 0 bases, and 13 bases lay in between. Germline CDR1 reads SNHLY; CDR2 reads FYNNEI. The CDR3 DNA reads TGTGCCAGCAGTGTAGGGGGAGGACTAGCCAAAAACATTCAGTACTTC. Translated: CASSVGGGLAKNIQYF.

This clonotype was recorded a few times. At one end the junction does not follow the germline gene, possibly because of a read error. The chain employs TRBV27 and TRBJ1-1, with TRBD1 as a possible D gene (6 bases). CDR1 and CDR2 from the germline V gene are MNHEY and SMNVEV (reference sequence). This CDR3 comprises 15 residues. In DNA form, the CDR3 reads TGTGCCGGCAGTCCCCAATACAGGGAGATCACTGAAGCTTTCTTT. It specifies CAGSPQYREITEAFF.

This chain uses TRBV20-1 with TRBJ1-3; 8 positions match TRBD1. After removal of 4 bases from V and 0 bases from J, the junction contained 5 bases not matched to a gene. The CDR3 is 15 amino acids. Germline CDR1 reads DFQATT; CDR2 reads SNEGSKA (reference sequence). CDR3 amino acids: CSATQDRGSGNTIYF. CDR3 sequence (DNA): TGCAGTGCTACGCAAGACAGGGGCTCTGGAAACACCATATATTTT.

The chain couples TRBV10-3 to TRBJ2-7, with a tentative D call TRBD2 (5 bases). Trimming shortened V by 9 bases and J by 3 bases, and 15 bases separated the two germline ends. This CDR3 is built from 13 residues. Germline V lookup: CDR1 ENHRY, CDR2 SYGVKD. CDR3 region: CAITSGIDYEQYF. The CDR3 region has the DNA TGTGCCATTACCAGCGGAATAGACTACGAGCAGTACTTC.

Here the CDR3 DNA reads TGTGCCAGCAGCCCGAAAAATAGCGGGAGGCAACAGTATTTT. Its translation: CASSPKNSGRQQYF. The V and J genes are TRBV7-2 and TRBJ2-3, with 10 bases lining up with TRBD2. Trimming took 5 bases from V and 12 from J; bases not matched to a gene: 11. The germline CDR1 and CDR2 sequences are SGHTA and FQGNSA. The CDR3 is made up of 14 amino acids.